This TCR beta chain appears in the sequencing data of a study of T cells in Graves' hyperthyroidism and ophthalmopathy. Germline-derived CDR1 and CDR2 are SGHVS and FQNEAQ. The CDR3 totals 15 residues. V dropped 5 bases and J dropped 4; count of bases not matched to a gene: 11. Whole-study results and caveats: Most clonotypes expanded in the thyroid (above 0.001) were also present in blood.

The table lists this clonotype with many counts. Antigen specificity is unknown. Those patients with uncontrolled infection, other autoimmune disease, pregnancy or lactation were excluded. RNA transcripts provided the source from which TCR beta CDR3 regions were amplified. The TCR CDR3 was amplified in a first-round RT-PCR using the HTBI primer set. In TCRdb, the multiplex PCR reads were re-called with MiXCR into one record per CDR3 protein. Among about 640,000 distinct CDR3 sequences listed, roughly 20% were seen once. This clonotype was obtained from a man aged 25-40 years with Graves' ophthalmopathy. The chain couples TRBV7-8 to TRBJ2-7; TRBD1 matches at 7 bases. Sequencing input: blood. This CDR3 reads CASSTGRTGLYEQYF. The CDR3 bases are TGTGCCAGCAGCACAGGCAGGACAGGCCTTTACGAGCAGTACTTC.